This TCR beta chain was captured in a study of cytomegalovirus exposure and HLA in healthy donors. Points from the study as a whole: Association of 16,951 TCR beta sequences with HLA alleles was found at 0.05 false discovery rate in a later analysis.

A few counts support this clone. Its target is unknown. Amplification used 60 Vbeta primers and 13 Jbeta primers. Clones were sequenced by immunoSEQ multiplex PCR, and TCRdb holds only the in-frame ones, with some missing. Of 95,000 to 150,000 clones in the sample, about 80% were seen once. Healthy people donating bone marrow made up the donors. J was trimmed by 5 bases and V by 2 bases; bases with no gene match: 6. CDR1 and CDR2 from the germline V gene are MNHEY and SVGAGI. The CDR3 length is 14 residues. The chain employs TRBV6-5 and TRBJ2-7, with 7 positions matching TRBD1. Material: PBMCs. This TCR derives from a woman between 45 and 60 years old in good health and CMV-seropositive. The DNA of the CDR3 is TGTGCCAGCAGTTACGACAGGGAGATGAACGAGCAGTACTTC. Translated, it gives CASSYDREMNEQYF.